This entry features one T cell receptor (beta chain) sequence. No antigen is known for it. An end of the junction differs from the germline gene, which may be a read error. This entry belongs to a study of cytomegalovirus exposure and HLA in healthy donors. Study-level results: In vitro work confirmed that a few CMV-associated chains recognize CMV antigens. Sequencing depth across donors, presence/absence analyses assumed, was roughly uniform. A prior analysis recorded that most TCR beta V segments were productive about 87% or about 30% of the time.

In germline, CDR1 is SGHNT, CDR2 YYREEE (reference sequence). The CDR3 covers 8 residues. 60 Vbeta and 13 Jbeta primers were used in PCR. Profiled with immunoSEQ multiplex PCR; TCRdb holds only in-frame clones, not every one. The table lists 180,000 or so clones, with roughly 0.74% in the top ten. At collection, donors were nominally healthy, but unrecorded immune exposures were probable. The sequence came from a boy aged 5 to 17 in good health and CMV-seronegative. V gene TRBV5-4 combines with J gene TRBJ1-2, with a possible D match to TRBD1 (6 bases). The sample consisted of PBMCs. The CDR3 sequence is CAWGPAGF. CDR3 bases: TGTGCCTGGGGGCCCGCAGGCTTC.